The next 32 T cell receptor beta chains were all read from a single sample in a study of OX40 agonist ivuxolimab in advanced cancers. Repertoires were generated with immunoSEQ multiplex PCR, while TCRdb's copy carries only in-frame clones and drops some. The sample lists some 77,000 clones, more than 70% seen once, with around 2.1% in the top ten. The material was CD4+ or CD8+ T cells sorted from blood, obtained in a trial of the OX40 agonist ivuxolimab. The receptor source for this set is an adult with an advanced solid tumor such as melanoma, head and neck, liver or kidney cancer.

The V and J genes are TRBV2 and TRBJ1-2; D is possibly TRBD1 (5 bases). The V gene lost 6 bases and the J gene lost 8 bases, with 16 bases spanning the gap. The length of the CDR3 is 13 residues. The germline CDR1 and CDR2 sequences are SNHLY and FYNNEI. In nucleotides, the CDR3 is TGTGCCAGCAGCGAATCCGGGGCCCTAGGCTACACCTTC. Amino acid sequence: CASSESGALGYTF.

Here the CDR3 reads CASSLWDTPSQFF. The CDR3 DNA reads as TGTGCCAGCAGTTTATGGGACACACCTTCGCAGTTCTTC. This chain links TRBV28 with TRBJ2-1; TRBD1 might be the D (5 bases). The ends were cut back, 0 bases at V and 12 bases at J, with 12 bases in the middle. From germline, CDR1 is MDHEN and CDR2 SYDVKM. The length of the CDR3 is 13 residues. Complete variable domain (other parts from reference TRBV28 and TRBJ2-1): DVKVTQSSRYLVKRTGEKVFLECVQDMDHENMFWYRQDPGLGLRLIYFSYDVKMKEKGDIPEGYSVSREKKERFSLILESASTNQTSMYLCASSLWDTPSQFFGPGTRLTVL.

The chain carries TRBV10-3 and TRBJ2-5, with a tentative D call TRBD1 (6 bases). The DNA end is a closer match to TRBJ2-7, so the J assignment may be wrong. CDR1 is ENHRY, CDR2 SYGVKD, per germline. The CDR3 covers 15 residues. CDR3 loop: CAISAVSGVALEQYF. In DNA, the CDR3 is TGTGCCATCAGTGCGGTGTCAGGGGTAGCCCTCGAGCAGTACTTC.

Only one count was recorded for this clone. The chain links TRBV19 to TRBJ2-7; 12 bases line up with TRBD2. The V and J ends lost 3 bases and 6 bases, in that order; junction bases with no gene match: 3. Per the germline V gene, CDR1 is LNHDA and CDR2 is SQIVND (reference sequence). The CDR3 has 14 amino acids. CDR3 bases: TGTGCCAGTAGTATTCCGGGACTAGCGGGCGAGCAGTACTTC. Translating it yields CASSIPGLAGEQYF.

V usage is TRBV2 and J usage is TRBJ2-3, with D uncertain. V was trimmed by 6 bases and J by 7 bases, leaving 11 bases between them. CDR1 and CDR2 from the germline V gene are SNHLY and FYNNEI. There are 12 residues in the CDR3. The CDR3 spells CASSSLVYTQYF. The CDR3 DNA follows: TGTGCCAGCAGCTCCCTCGTGTATACGCAGTATTTT.

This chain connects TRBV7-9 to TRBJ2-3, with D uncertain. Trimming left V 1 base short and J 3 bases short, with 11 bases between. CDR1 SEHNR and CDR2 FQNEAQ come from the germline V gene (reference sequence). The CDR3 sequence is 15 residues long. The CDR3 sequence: CASSLVVGFTDTQYF. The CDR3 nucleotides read TGTGCCAGCAGCTTAGTGGTAGGATTTACAGATACGCAGTATTTT.

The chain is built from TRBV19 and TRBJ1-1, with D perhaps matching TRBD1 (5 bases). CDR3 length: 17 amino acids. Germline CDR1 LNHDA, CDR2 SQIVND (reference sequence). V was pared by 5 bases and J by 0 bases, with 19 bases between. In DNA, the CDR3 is TGTGCCAGTAGTGCGGGAGGGAGGGGAGGGATGAACACTGAAGCTTTCTTT. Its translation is CASSAGGRGGMNTEAFF.

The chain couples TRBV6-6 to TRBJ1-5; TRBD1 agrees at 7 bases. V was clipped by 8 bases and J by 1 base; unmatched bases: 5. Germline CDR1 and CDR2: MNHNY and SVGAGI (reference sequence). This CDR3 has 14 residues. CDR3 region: CASRQGSSNQPQHF. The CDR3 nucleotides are TGTGCCAGCCGACAGGGTTCGAGCAATCAGCCCCAGCATTTT.

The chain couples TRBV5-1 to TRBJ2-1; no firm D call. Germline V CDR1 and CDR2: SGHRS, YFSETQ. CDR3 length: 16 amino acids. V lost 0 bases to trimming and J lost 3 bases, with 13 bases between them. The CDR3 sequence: CASSLVGRRSYNEQFF. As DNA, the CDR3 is TGCGCCAGCAGCTTGGTGGGCAGGCGGAGCTACAATGAGCAGTTCTTC. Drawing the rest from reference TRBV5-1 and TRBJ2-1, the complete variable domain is KAGVTQTPRYLIKTRGQQVTLSCSPISGHRSVSWYQQTPGQGLQFLFEYFSETQRNKGNFPGRFSGRQFSNSRSEMNVSTLELGDSALYLCASSLVGRRSYNEQFFGPGTRLTVL.

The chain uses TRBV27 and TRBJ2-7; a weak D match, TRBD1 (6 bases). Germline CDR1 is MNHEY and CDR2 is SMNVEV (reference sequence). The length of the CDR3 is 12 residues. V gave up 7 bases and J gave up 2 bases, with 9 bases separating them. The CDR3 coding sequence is TGTGCCAGCAAACAGGGAGCCTACGAGCAGTACTTC. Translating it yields CASKQGAYEQYF.

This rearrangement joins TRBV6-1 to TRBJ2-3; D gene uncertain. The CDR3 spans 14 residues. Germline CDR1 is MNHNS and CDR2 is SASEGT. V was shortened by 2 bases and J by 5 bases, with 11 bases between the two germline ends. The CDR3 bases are TGTGCCAGCAGTGAATGGGTTGGAGAAGATACGCAGTATTTT. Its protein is CASSEWVGEDTQYF.

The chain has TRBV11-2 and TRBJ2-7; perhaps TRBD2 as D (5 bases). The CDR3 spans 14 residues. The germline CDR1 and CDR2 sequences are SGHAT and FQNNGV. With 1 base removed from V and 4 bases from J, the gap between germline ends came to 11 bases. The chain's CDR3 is CASSLGSGLYEQYF. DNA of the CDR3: TGTGCCAGCAGCTTAGGGTCAGGACTTTACGAGCAGTACTTC.

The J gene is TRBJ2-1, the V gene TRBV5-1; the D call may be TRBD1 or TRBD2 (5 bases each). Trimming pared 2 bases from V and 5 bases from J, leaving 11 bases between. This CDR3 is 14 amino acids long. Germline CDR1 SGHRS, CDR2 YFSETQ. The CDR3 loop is CASSFWDPHNEQFF. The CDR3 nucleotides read TGCGCCAGCAGCTTTTGGGACCCACACAATGAGCAGTTCTTC.

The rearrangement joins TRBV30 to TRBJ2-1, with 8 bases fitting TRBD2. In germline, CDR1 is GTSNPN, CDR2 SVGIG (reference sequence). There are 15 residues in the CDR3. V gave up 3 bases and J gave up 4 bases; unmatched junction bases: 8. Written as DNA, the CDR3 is TGTGCCTGGAGGAAAGGGGCTAGCGGGTACAATGAGCAGTTCTTC. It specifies CAWRKGASGYNEQFF.

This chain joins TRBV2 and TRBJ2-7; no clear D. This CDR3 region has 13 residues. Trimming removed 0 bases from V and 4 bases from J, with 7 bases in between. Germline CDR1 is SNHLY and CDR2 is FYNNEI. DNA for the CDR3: TGTGCCAGCAGTGAAGCGCCCTTTTACGAGCAGTACTTC. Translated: CASSEAPFYEQYF.

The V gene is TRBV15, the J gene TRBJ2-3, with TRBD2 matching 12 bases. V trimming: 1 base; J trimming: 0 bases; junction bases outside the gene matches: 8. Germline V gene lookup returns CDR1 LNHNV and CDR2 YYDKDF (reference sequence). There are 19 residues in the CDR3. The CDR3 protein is CATSRGGLAGSSSTDTQYF. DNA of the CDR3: TGTGCCACCAGCAGAGGAGGACTAGCGGGATCCTCTAGCACAGATACGCAGTATTTT.

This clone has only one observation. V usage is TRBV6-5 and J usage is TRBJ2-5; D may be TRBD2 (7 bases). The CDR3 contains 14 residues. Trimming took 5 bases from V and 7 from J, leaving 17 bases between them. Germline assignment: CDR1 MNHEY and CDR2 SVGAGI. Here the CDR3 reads CASSVAGALGTQYF. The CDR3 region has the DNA TGTGCCAGCAGTGTGGCGGGGGCCCTGGGGACCCAGTACTTC.

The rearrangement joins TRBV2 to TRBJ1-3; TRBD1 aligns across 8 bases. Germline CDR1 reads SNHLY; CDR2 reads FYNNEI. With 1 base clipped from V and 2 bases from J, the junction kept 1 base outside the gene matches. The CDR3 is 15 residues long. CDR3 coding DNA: TGTGCCAGCAGTGAAGAGGACAGGGCTGGAAACACCATATATTTT. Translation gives CASSEEDRAGNTIYF.

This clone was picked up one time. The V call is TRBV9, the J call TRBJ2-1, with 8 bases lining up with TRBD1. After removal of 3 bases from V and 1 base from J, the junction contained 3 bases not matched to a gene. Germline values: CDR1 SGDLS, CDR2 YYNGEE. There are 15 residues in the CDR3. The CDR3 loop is CASSAGQASYNEQFF. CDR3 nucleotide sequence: TGTGCCAGCAGCGCGGGACAGGCTTCCTACAATGAGCAGTTCTTC.

The DNA for the CDR3 is TGTGCCAGCAGCCTGGGACGGGATAATTCACCCCTCCACTTT. This codes for CASSLGRDNSPLHF. The rearrangement joins TRBV5-8 to TRBJ1-6, with D perhaps matching TRBD1 (5 bases). This CDR3 comprises 14 residues. CDR1 is SGHTS and CDR2 is YDEGEE in the germline V gene. Deletions cut 4 bases from V and 5 bases from J, with 10 bases between.

Here the CDR3 DNA reads TGTGCCAGCAGCTTAGAGGCAGCTTCCTACGAGCAGTACTTC. It yields the protein CASSLEAASYEQYF. The chain uses TRBV7-6 and TRBJ2-7, with unresolved D. Deletions cut 1 base from V and 1 base from J, with 8 bases between. Germline CDR1 is SGHVS and CDR2 is FNYEAQ. The CDR3 sequence is 14 residues long.

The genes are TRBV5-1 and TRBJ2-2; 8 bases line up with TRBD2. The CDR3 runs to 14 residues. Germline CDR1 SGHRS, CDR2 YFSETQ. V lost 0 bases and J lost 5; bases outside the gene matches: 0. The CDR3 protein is CASSLAGGTGELFF. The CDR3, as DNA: TGCGCCAGCAGCTTGGCGGGAGGGACCGGGGAGCTGTTTTTT.

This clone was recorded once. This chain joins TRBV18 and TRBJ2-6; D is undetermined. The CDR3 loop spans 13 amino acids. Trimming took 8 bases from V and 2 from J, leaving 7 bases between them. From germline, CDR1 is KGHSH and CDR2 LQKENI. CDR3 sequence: CASPAPGANVLTF. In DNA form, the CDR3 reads TGTGCCAGCCCCGCCCCTGGGGCCAACGTCCTGACTTTC.

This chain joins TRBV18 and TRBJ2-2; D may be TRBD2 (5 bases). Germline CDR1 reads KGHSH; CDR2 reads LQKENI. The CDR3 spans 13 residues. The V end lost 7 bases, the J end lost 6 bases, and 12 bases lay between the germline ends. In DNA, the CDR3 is TGTGCCAGCTTTTTCTCCGGGGCCGGGGAGCTGTTTTTT. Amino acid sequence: CASFFSGAGELFF.

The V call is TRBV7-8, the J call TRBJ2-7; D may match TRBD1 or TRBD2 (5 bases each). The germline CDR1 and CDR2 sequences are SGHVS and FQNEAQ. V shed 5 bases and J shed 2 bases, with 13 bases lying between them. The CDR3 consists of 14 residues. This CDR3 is CASSLRDGPYEQYF. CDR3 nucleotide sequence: TGTGCCAGCAGCCTCCGGGACGGACCCTACGAGCAGTACTTC. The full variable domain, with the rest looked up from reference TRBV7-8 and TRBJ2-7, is GAGVSQSPRYKVAKRGQDVALRCDPISGHVSLFWYQQALGQGPEFLTYFQNEAQLDKSGLPSDRFFAERPEGSVSTLKIQRTQQEDSAVYLCASSLRDGPYEQYFGPGTRLTVT.

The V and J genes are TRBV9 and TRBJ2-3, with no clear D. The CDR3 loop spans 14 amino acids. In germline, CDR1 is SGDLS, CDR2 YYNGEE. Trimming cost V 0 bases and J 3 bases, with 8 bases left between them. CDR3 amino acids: CASSVDRRTDTQYF. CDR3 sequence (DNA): TGTGCCAGCAGCGTAGATCGGCGAACAGATACGCAGTATTTT.

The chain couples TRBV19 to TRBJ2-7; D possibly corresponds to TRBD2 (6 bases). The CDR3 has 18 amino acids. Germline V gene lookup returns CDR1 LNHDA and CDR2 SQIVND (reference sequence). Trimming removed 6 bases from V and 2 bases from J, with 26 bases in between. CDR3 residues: CASSKSTTRPGNPYEQYF. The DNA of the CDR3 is TGTGCCAGTAGCAAATCAACGACTAGGCCGGGGAACCCCTACGAGCAGTACTTC.

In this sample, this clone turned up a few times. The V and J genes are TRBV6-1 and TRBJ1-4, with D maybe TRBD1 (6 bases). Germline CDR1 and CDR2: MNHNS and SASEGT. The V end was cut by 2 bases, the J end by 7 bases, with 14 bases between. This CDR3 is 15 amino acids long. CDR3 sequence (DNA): TGTGCCAGCAGTGAAAATGGGGGGCCCACTGAAAAACTGTTTTTT. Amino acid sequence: CASSENGGPTEKLFF.

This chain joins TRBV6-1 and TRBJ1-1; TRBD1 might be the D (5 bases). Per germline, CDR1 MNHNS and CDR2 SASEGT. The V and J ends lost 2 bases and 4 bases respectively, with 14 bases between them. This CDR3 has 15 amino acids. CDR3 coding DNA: TGTGCCAGCAGTGAAAATATCCAGGGCGGCACTGAAGCTTTCTTT. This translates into CASSENIQGGTEAFF.

Here the CDR3 reads CASSLIDGPYEQYF. CDR3 nucleotide sequence: TGTGCCAGCAGCTTAATAGACGGACCCTACGAGCAGTACTTC. The chain combines TRBV7-2 with TRBJ2-7; D gene ambiguous. The CDR3 totals 14 residues. Germline CDR1 reads SGHTA; CDR2 reads FQGNSA. V was shortened by 2 bases and J by 2 bases, with 10 bases between the two germline ends.

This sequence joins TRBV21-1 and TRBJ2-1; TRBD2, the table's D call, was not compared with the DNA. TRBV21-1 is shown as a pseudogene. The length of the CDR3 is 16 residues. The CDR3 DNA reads TGTGCCAGCAGCACAACCAGCGGGAACGATTACAATGAGCAGTTCTTC. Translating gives CASSTTSGNDYNEQFF.

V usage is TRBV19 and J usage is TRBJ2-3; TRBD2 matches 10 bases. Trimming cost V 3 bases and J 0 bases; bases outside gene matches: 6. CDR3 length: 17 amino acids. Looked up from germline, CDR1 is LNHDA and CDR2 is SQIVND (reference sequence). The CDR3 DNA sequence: TGTGCCAGTAGTATCCCCCCTAGCGGGAGTAGCACAGATACGCAGTATTTT. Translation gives CASSIPPSGSSTDTQYF.